Listed below are T cell receptor beta chains from one sample, sequenced in a study of identical twins. In TCRdb, the 5' RACE reads were re-called with MiXCR into one record per CDR3 protein. The sample has just over 500,000 distinct CDR3 sequences; roughly 21% are singletons. These data were likewise used in another study, on T cells expressing NK-cell markers.

The sequenced material came from CD4+ T cells sorted from blood. All receptors derive from a woman between 18 and 29 years old in good health. CDR3s include the opening cysteine and the closing phenylalanine or tryptophan. D genes are given only for firm matches. Expanded clones are given a class, and other clones once, few, many or no size at all.

v_gene: TRBV21-1
j_gene: TRBJ2-1
abundance: .
d_gene: .
CDR3aa: CASSKLRLASNEQFF
CDR3nt: TGTGCCAGCAGCAAACTGAGGCTAGCCTCCAATGAGCAGTTCTTC

v_gene: TRBV6-2/TRBV6-3
j_gene: TRBJ2-5
abundance: few
d_gene: TRBD2
CDR3aa: CASRGLAGLKTQYF
CDR3nt: TGTGCCAGCAGGGGACTAGCGGGACTGAAGACCCAGTACTTC

v_gene: TRBV20-1
j_gene: TRBJ1-3
abundance: few
d_gene: TRBD1
CDR3aa: CSARGGGASGNTIYF
CDR3nt: TGCAGTGCTAGGGGAGGGGGCGCTTCTGGAAACACCATATATTTT

v_gene: TRBV5-1
j_gene: TRBJ2-1
abundance: few
d_gene: .
CDR3aa: CASKDGPANNEQFF
CDR3nt: TGCGCCAGCAAAGACGGGCCAGCTAACAATGAGCAGTTCTTC

v_gene: TRBV12-3/TRBV12-4
j_gene: TRBJ2-1
abundance: many
d_gene: TRBD2
CDR3aa: CASSITSGIGDEQFF
CDR3nt: TGTGCCAGCAGCATAACTAGCGGGATCGGGGATGAGCAGTTCTTC

v_gene: TRBV20-1
j_gene: TRBJ2-1
abundance: few
d_gene: .
CDR3aa: CSARVVSSSSYNEQFF
CDR3nt: TGCAGTGCTAGAGTAGTCTCTTCTAGCTCCTACAATGAGCAGTTCTTC

v_gene: TRBV10-3
j_gene: TRBJ1-2
abundance: .
d_gene: .
CDR3aa: CAISFELARPASYGYTF
CDR3nt: TGTGCCATCAGTTTTGAGCTCGCGCGTCCGGCTTCCTATGGCTACACCTTC

v_gene: TRBV4-2
j_gene: TRBJ1-1
abundance: .
d_gene: .
CDR3aa: CASSQGAYAVNTEAFF
CDR3nt: TGTGCCAGCAGCCAAGGGGCGTATGCGGTGAACACTGAAGCTTTCTTT

v_gene: TRBV10-3
j_gene: TRBJ1-2
abundance: many
d_gene: .
CDR3aa: CAISESEDSDHGYTF
CDR3nt: TGTGCCATCAGTGAGTCAGAGGACAGCGACCATGGCTACACCTTC

v_gene: TRBV20-1
j_gene: TRBJ2-3
abundance: .
d_gene: TRBD1
CDR3aa: CSAREDRGTDTQYF
CDR3nt: TGCAGTGCTAGGGAGGACAGGGGCACAGATACGCAGTATTTT

v_gene: TRBV7-2
j_gene: TRBJ1-1
abundance: few
d_gene: .
CDR3aa: CASSLVGQLPEAFF
CDR3nt: TGTGCCAGCAGCTTAGTAGGTCAGCTACCTGAAGCTTTCTTT

v_gene: TRBV9
j_gene: TRBJ2-7
abundance: few
d_gene: .
CDR3aa: CASSVGNVGAYEQYF
CDR3nt: TGTGCCAGCAGCGTAGGAAATGTAGGGGCCTACGAGCAGTACTTC

v_gene: TRBV20-1
j_gene: TRBJ2-3
abundance: .
d_gene: TRBD2
CDR3aa: CSAVGLAGLIDTQYF
CDR3nt: TGCAGTGCGGTCGGACTAGCGGGGCTTATAGATACGCAGTATTTT

v_gene: TRBV18
j_gene: TRBJ2-5
abundance: few
d_gene: .
CDR3aa: CASSTDRETQYF
CDR3nt: TGTGCCAGCTCGACTGATCGAGAGACCCAGTACTTC

v_gene: TRBV18
j_gene: TRBJ2-7
abundance: few
d_gene: TRBD2
CDR3aa: CASSPSKSGGLDEQYF
CDR3nt: TGTGCCAGCTCACCGTCTAAGAGCGGGGGGCTGGACGAGCAGTACTTC

v_gene: TRBV5-1
j_gene: TRBJ2-4
abundance: .
d_gene: TRBD2
CDR3aa: CASSSPSGRVNIQYF
CDR3nt: TGCGCCAGCAGCTCACCTAGCGGGAGGGTTAACATTCAGTACTTC

v_gene: TRBV7-2
j_gene: TRBJ2-2
abundance: .
d_gene: .
CDR3aa: CASSPGTHTGELFF
CDR3nt: TGTGCCAGCAGCCCCGGGACCCACACCGGGGAGCTGTTTTTT

v_gene: TRBV12-3/TRBV12-4
j_gene: TRBJ2-1
abundance: .
d_gene: TRBD1
CDR3aa: CASSLRNRGNEQFF
CDR3nt: TGTGCCAGCAGTTTACGAAACAGGGGTAATGAGCAGTTCTTC

v_gene: TRBV10-3
j_gene: TRBJ2-1
abundance: .
d_gene: .
CDR3aa: CAPETSGGYNEQFF
CDR3nt: TGTGCCCCCGAGACATCGGGCGGGTACAATGAGCAGTTCTTC

v_gene: TRBV5-1
j_gene: TRBJ2-5
abundance: .
d_gene: TRBD2
CDR3aa: CASVLAENQETQYF
CDR3nt: TGCGCCAGCGTCCTAGCGGAGAACCAAGAGACCCAGTACTTC

v_gene: TRBV6-5
j_gene: TRBJ1-5
abundance: .
d_gene: .
CDR3aa: CASSYLGAQHF
CDR3nt: TGTGCCAGCAGTTACCTAGGTGCCCAGCATTTT

v_gene: TRBV29-1
j_gene: TRBJ2-5
abundance: .
d_gene: .
CDR3aa: CSGGGTEETQYF
CDR3nt: TGCAGCGGGGGGGGGACAGAAGAGACCCAGTACTTC

v_gene: TRBV12-3/TRBV12-4
j_gene: TRBJ2-1
abundance: few
d_gene: .
CDR3aa: CASSLEAHREQFF
CDR3nt: TGTGCCAGCAGTTTAGAGGCCCATCGGGAGCAGTTCTTC

v_gene: TRBV6-2/TRBV6-3
j_gene: TRBJ2-1
abundance: .
d_gene: .
CDR3aa: CASSWVLTAAGVHNEQFF
CDR3nt: TGTGCCAGCAGTTGGGTACTCACGGCGGCAGGGGTCCACAATGAGCAGTTCTTC

v_gene: TRBV11-2
j_gene: TRBJ2-7
abundance: .
d_gene: TRBD1
CDR3aa: CASSQSKDRVVKYF
CDR3nt: TGTGCCAGCAGCCAGTCCAAGGACAGGGTTGTTAAGTACTTC

v_gene: TRBV20-1
j_gene: TRBJ2-7
abundance: .
d_gene: TRBD2
CDR3aa: CSARAASGYYEQYF
CDR3nt: TGCAGTGCTAGAGCGGCTAGCGGTTACTACGAGCAGTACTTC